The present T cell receptor (beta chain) was sequenced within a study of T cell responses to AZD1222 COVID-19 vaccine. Whole-study results and caveats: In the spike-specific TCR repertoire, nearly half reportedly target unmutated variant regions. AZD1222 recipients seropositive at baseline numbered only six or seven. Following two doses of AZD1222, Spike-specific TCR breadth and depth rose.

This CDR3 region has 13 residues. V lost 1 base, J lost 8 bases, and 6 bases lay in between. Regarding this clone: What it binds is unknown. The sample has other DNA sequences that encode this CDR3 too.

Using immunoSEQ multiplex PCR, the repertoire was profiled, and TCRdb retains in-frame clones only, with some absent. The sample lists about 88,000 clones, around 91% seen once, with around 5% in the top ten. The gene calls are TRBV12-3 or TRBV12-4 and TRBJ1-6; possible D gene TRBD1, 5 bases. Source: peripheral blood, taken on day 0 of MenACWY control vaccination. The clonotype comes from an adult in good health. The chain's CDR3 is CASSLGGDSPLHF. As DNA, the CDR3 is TGTGCCAGCAGTTTAGGAGGGGATTCACCCCTCCACTTT.